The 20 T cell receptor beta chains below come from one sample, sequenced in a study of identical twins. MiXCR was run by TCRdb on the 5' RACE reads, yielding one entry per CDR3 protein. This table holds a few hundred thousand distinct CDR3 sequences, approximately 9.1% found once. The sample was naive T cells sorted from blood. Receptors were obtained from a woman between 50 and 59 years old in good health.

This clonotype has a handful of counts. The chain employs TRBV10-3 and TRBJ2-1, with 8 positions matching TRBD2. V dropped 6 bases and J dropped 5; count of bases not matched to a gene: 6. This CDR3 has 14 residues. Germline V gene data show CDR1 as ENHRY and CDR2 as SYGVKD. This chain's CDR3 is CAIRGLGGNNEQFF. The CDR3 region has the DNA TGTGCCATCAGGGGACTAGGTGGGAACAATGAGCAGTTCTTC.

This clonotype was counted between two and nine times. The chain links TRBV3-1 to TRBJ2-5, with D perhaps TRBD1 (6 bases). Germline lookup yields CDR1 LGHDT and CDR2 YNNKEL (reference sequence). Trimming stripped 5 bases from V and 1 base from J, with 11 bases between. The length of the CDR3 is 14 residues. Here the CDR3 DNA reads TGTGCCAGCAGCAAGACAGGAAGCCAAGAGACCCAGTACTTC. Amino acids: CASSKTGSQETQYF.

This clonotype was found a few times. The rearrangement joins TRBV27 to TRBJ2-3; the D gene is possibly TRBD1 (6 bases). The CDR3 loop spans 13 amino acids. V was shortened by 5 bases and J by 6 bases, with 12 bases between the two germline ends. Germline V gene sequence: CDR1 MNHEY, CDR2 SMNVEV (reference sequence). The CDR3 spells CASSITGIDTQYF. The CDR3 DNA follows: TGTGCCAGCAGTATAACAGGGATCGATACGCAGTATTTT.

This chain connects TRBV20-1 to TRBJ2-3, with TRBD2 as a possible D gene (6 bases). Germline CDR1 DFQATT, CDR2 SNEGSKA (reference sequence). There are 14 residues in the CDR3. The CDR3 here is CSGRGAQGTDTQYF. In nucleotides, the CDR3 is TGCAGCGGGCGCGGGGCCCAGGGCACAGATACGCAGTATTTT.

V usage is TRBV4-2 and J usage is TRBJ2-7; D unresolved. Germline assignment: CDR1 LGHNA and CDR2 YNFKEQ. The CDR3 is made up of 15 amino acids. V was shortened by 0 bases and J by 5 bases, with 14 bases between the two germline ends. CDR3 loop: CASSQESSLANEQYF. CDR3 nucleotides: TGTGCCAGCAGCCAAGAGAGCTCGTTGGCCAACGAGCAGTACTTC.

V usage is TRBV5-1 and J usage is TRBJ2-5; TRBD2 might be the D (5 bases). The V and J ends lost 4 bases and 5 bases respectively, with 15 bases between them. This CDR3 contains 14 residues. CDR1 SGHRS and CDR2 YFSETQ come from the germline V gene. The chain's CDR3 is CASSTAEGLETQYF. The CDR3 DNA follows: TGCGCCAGCAGCACGGCCGAGGGTCTGGAGACCCAGTACTTC.

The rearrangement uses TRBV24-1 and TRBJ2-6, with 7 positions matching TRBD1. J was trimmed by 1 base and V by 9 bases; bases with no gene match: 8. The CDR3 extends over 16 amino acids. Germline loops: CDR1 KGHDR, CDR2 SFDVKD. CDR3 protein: CATGRQGTSGANVLTF. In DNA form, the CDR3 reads TGTGCCACCGGGCGACAGGGAACGTCTGGGGCCAACGTCCTGACTTTC.

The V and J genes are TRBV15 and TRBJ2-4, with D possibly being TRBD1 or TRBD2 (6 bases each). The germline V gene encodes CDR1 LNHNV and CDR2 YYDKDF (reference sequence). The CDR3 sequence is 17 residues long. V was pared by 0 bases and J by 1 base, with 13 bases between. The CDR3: CATSRDLGGLAKNIQYF. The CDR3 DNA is TGTGCCACCAGCAGAGATCTCGGGGGCCTGGCCAAAAACATTCAGTACTTC.

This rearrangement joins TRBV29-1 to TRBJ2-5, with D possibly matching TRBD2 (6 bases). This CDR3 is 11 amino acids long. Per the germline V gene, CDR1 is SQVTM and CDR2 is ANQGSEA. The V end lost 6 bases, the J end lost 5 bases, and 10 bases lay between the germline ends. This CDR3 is CSVVGRETQYF. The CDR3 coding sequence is TGCAGCGTCGTTGGGAGGGAGACCCAGTACTTC.

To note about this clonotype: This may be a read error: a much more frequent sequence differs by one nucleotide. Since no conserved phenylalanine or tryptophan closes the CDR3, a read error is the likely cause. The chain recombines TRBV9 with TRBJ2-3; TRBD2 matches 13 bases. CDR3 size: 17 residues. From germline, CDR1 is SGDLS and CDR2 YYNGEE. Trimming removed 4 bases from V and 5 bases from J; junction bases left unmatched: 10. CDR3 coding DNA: TGTGCCAGCAGCTTCAGGACTAGCGGGAGAGGTGGAGATACGCAGTATTAT. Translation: CASSFRTSGRGGDTQYY.

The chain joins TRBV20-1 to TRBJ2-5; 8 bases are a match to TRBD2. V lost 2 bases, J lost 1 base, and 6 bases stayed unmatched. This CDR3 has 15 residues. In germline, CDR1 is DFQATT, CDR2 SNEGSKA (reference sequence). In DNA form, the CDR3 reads TGCAGTGCTAGATCCCCGAGCGGGAGCCAAGAGACCCAGTACTTC. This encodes CSARSPSGSQETQYF.

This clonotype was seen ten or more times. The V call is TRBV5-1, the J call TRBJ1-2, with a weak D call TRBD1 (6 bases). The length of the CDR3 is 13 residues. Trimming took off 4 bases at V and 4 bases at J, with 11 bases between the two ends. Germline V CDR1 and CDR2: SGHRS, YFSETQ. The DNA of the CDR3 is TGCGCCAGCAGCGCACAGGGAGGCTATGGCTACACCTTC. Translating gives CASSAQGGYGYTF.

The CDR3 spells CASSWDRISTDTQYF. CDR3 nucleotide sequence: TGTGCCAGCAGCTGGGACAGGATTAGCACAGATACGCAGTATTTT. The chain employs TRBV7-9 and TRBJ2-3; 8 bases are a match to TRBD1. The V gene end was trimmed by 4 bases and the J gene end by 0 bases; junction bases not matched to a gene: 3. Germline CDR1 and CDR2: SEHNR and FQNEAQ (reference sequence). The length of the CDR3 is 15 residues.

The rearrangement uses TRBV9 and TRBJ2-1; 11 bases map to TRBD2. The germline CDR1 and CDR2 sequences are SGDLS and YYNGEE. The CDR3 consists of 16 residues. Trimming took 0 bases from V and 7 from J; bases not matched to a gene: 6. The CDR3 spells CASSVVVAGGANEQFF. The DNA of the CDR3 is TGTGCCAGCAGCGTAGTAGTAGCGGGAGGGGCAAATGAGCAGTTCTTC.

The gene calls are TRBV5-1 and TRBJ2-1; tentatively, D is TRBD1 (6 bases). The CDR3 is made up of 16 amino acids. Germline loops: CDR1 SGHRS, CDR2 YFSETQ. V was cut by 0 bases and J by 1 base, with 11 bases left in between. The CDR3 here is CASSLAPGESYNEQFF. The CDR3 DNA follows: TGCGCCAGCAGCTTGGCGCCAGGGGAGTCCTACAATGAGCAGTTCTTC.

This CDR3 is CAISILWSLAGGSSYNEQFF. DNA for the CDR3: TGTGCCATCAGTATCCTCTGGTCTCTAGCGGGAGGCAGCTCCTACAATGAGCAGTTCTTC. This chain joins TRBV10-3 and TRBJ2-1; 11 nucleotides match TRBD2. The CDR3 contains 20 residues. Germline V gene lookup returns CDR1 ENHRY and CDR2 SYGVKD. Trimming at V came to 5 bases and at J to 0 bases, leaving 15 bases not matched to a gene.

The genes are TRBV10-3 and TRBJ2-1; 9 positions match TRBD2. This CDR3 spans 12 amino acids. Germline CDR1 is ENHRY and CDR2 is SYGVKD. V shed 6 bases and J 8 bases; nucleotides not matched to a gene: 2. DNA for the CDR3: TGTGCCATCAGGGGACTAGCCGATGAGCAGTTCTTC. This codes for CAIRGLADEQFF.

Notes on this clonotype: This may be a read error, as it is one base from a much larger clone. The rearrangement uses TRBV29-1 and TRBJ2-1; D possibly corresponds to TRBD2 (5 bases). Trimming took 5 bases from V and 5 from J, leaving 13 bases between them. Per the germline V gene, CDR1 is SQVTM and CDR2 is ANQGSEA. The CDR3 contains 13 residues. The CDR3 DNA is TGCAGCGTTTTGTGGGAGTGGGACAATGAGCAGTTCTTC. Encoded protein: CSVLWEWDNEQFF.

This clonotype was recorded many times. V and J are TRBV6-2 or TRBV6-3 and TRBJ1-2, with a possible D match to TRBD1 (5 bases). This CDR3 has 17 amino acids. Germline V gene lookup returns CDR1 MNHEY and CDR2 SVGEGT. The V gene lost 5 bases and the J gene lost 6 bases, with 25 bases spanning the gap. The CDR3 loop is CASSHGRFRRGNDGYTF. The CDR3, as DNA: TGTGCCAGCAGTCACGGGCGTTTTCGACGGGGGAATGATGGCTACACCTTC.

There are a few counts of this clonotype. This CDR3 reads CATSREGPWNTEAFF. The CDR3 region has the DNA TGTGCCACCAGCAGAGAGGGACCCTGGAACACTGAAGCTTTCTTT. V gene TRBV15 combines with J gene TRBJ1-1; TRBD1 might be the D (5 bases). This CDR3 spans 15 amino acids. Germline CDR1 reads LNHNV; CDR2 reads YYDKDF (reference sequence). V was cut by 0 bases and J by 1 base, with 9 bases left in between.